This T cell receptor beta chain was sequenced in a study of tumor and adjacent non-tumor tissue in lung cancer. TCRbeta libraries were built with three rounds of nested PCR, modified from ARM-PCR. TCRdb re-derived calls from the multiplex PCR reads in MiXCR, one entry per CDR3 protein. The repertoire includes approximately 75,000 distinct CDR3 sequences, around four fifths of them detected once, and 9.5% to 15% sits in the top ten. The germline V gene encodes CDR1 SGHAT and CDR2 FQNNGV. The length of the CDR3 is 15 residues. V lost 7 bases, J lost 6 bases, and 10 bases stayed unmatched. This sample's RNA came from whole unsorted tissue.

The sequencing sample was made of lung tumor tissue. This chain joins TRBV11-2 and TRBJ2-3; TRBD2 agrees at 10 bases. The clonotype originates from a woman in her forties or fifties with non-small cell lung cancer. CDR3 sequence: CASTFTASGSDTQYF. CDR3 DNA sequence: TGTGCCAGCACCTTTACTGCTAGCGGGAGTGATACGCAGTATTTT.